Following are 6 T cell receptor beta chains from one sample sequenced in a study of shared clonotypes between healthy human individuals. The naive CD8 population came from CD45RO-negative cells selected for CCR7, without terminally differentiated effector memory CD45RA+ cells. Produced via immunoSEQ multiplex PCR; TCRdb's table is partial and in-frame only. This table has roughly 2 million clones, over 85% appearing once. The sequencing input was naive CD8+ T cells sorted from blood. The source is a man younger than 35 in good health.

This chain uses TRBV7-9 with TRBJ2-6; perhaps TRBD1 as D (5 bases). The germline V gene has CDR1 SEHNR and CDR2 FQNEAQ (reference sequence). V lost 5 bases, J lost 2 bases, and 22 bases lay in between. CDR3 length equals 19 residues. The CDR3 region has the DNA TGTGCCAGCAGCCCCGTTCCAGGGAACCCGGGTCCTGGGGCCAACGTCCTGACTTTC. It codes for CASSPVPGNPGPGANVLTF.

This chain links TRBV5-1 with TRBJ1-6; D is uncertain. This CDR3 is built from 16 residues. Germline CDR1 and CDR2: SGHRS and YFSETQ. The V and J ends lost 2 bases and 10 bases respectively, with 19 bases between them. CDR3: CASSFSGRREGSPLHF. For the CDR3, the DNA is TGCGCCAGCAGCTTTTCCGGCCGGAGGGAAGGCTCACCCCTCCACTTT.

The rearrangement joins TRBV6-5 to TRBJ1-6; 7 bases agree with TRBD1. Germline V gene lookup returns CDR1 MNHEY and CDR2 SVGAGI. CDR3 length: 15 residues. The ends lost 5 bases at V and 7 bases at J; junction bases unmatched: 8. DNA of the CDR3: TGTGCCAGCAGTAGAGCAGGGGGAGAGAATTCACCCCTCCACTTT. This gives the protein CASSRAGGENSPLHF.

The J gene is TRBJ2-7, the V gene TRBV25-1; D gene uncertain. V lost 1 base and J 5 bases, leaving 12 bases between the germline ends. The CDR3 extends over 14 amino acids. Germline-derived CDR1 and CDR2 are MGHDK and SYGVNS. The DNA for the CDR3 is TGTGCCAGCAGTGAATCGGGCAATATCCACGAGCAGTACTTC. This sequence encodes CASSESGNIHEQYF.

V and J are TRBV11-2 and TRBJ1-2; tentatively, D is TRBD1 (5 bases). Trimming removed 6 bases at V and 4 bases at J, with 12 bases between. This CDR3 is built from 13 residues. Per germline, CDR1 SGHAT and CDR2 FQNNGV. The CDR3 nucleotides read TGTGCCAGCAGTCTTAGACAGATCTATGGCTACACCTTC. The encoded protein is CASSLRQIYGYTF.

The rearrangement uses TRBV6-5 and TRBJ2-1; D remains ambiguous. CDR1 and CDR2 from the germline V gene are MNHEY and SVGAGI. Trimming pared 6 bases from V and 5 bases from J, leaving 5 bases between. The CDR3 loop spans 11 amino acids. The CDR3 region is CASSQDNEQFF. The CDR3 DNA sequence: TGTGCCAGCAGCCAAGACAATGAGCAGTTCTTC.